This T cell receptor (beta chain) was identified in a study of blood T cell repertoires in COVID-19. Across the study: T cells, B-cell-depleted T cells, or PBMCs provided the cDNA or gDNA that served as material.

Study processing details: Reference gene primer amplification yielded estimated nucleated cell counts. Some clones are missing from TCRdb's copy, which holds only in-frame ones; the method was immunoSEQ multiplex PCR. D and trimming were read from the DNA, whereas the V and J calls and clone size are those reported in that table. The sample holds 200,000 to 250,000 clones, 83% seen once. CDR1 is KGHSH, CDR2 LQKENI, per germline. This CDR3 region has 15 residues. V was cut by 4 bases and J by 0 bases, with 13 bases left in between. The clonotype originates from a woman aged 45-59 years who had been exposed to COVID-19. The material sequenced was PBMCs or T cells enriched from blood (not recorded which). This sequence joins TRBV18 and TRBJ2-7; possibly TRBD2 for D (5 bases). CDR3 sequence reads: CASSLLDEGSYEQYF. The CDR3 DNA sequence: TGTGCCAGCTCACTCCTGGACGAGGGCTCCTACGAGCAGTACTTC.